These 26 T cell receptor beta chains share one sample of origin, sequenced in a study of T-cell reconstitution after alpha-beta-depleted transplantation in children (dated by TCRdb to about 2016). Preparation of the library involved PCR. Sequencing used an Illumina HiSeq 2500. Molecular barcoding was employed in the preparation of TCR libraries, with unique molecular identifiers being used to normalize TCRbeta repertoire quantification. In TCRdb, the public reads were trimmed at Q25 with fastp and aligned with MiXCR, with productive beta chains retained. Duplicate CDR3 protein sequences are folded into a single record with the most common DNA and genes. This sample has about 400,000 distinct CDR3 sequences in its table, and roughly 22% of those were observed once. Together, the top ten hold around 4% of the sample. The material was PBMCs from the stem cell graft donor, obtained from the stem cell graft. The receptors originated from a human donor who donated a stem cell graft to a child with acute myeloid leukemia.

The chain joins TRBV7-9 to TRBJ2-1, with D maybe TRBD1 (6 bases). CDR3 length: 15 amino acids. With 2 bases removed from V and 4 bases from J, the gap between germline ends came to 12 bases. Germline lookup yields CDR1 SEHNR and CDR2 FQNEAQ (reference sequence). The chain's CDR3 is CASSLNRALYNEQFF. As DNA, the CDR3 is TGTGCCAGCAGCTTAAACAGGGCCCTATACAATGAGCAGTTCTTC.

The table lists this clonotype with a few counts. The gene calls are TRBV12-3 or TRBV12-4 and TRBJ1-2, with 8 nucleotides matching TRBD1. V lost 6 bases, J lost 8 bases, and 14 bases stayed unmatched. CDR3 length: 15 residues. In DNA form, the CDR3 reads TGTGCCAGCAGCATAAGAGGACAGGGAATATACGGCTACACCTTC. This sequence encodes CASSIRGQGIYGYTF.

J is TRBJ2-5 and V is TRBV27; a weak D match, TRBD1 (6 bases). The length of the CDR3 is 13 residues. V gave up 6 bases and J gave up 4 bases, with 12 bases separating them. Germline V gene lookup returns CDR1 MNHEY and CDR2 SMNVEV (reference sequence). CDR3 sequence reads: CASRGRGGETQYF. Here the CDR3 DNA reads TGTGCCAGCAGGGGGCGAGGGGGAGAGACCCAGTACTTC.

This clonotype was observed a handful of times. CDR3 amino acids: CASSQEFRETYEQYF. The CDR3 DNA follows: TGCGCCAGCAGCCAAGAATTTCGGGAAACCTACGAGCAGTACTTC. The chain couples TRBV4-1 to TRBJ2-7, with D possibly matching TRBD2 (5 bases). This CDR3 spans 15 amino acids. The ends were cut back, 0 bases at V and 2 bases at J, with 11 bases in the middle. Germline CDR1 is MGHRA and CDR2 is YSYEKL.

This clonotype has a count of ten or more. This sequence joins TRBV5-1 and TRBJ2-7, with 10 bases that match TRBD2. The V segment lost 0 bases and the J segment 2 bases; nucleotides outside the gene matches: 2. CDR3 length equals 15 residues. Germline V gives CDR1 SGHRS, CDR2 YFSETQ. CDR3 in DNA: TGCGCCAGCAGCTTGGACGGGACTAGCGCCTACGAGCAGTACTTC. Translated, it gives CASSLDGTSAYEQYF.

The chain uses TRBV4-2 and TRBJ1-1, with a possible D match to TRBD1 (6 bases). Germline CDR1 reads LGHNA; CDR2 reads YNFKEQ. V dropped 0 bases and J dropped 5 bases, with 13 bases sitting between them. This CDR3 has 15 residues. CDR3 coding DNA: TGTGCCAGCAGCCAAGAATACCAGGGGAAGACTGAAGCTTTCTTT. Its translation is CASSQEYQGKTEAFF.

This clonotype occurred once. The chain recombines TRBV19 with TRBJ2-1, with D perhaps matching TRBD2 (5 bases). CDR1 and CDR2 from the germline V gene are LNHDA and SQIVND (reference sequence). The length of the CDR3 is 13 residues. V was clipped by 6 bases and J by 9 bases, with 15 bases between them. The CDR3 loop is CASSASTAGEQFF. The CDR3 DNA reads TGTGCCAGTAGCGCCTCTACGGCGGGTGAGCAGTTCTTC. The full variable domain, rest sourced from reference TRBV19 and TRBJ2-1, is DGGITQSPKYLFRKEGQNVTLSCEQNLNHDAMYWYRQDPGQGLRLIYYSQIVNDFQKGDIAEGYSVSREKKESFPLTVTSAQKNPTAFYLCASSASTAGEQFFGPGTRLTVL.

CDR3 in amino acids: CASSYPGDSNQPQHF. The CDR3 DNA is TGTGCCAGCAGTTACCCGGGTGATAGCAATCAGCCCCAGCATTTT. The chain employs TRBV6-5 and TRBJ1-5; D gene ambiguous. CDR1 MNHEY and CDR2 SVGAGI come from the germline V gene. This CDR3 is 15 amino acids long. Trimming removed 2 bases from V and 0 bases from J, with 8 bases in between.

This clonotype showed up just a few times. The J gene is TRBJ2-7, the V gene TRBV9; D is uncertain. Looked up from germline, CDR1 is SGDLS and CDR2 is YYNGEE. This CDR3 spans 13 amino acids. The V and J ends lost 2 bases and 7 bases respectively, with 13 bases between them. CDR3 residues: CASSVYAESEQYF. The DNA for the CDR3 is TGTGCCAGCAGCGTTTACGCGGAATCGGAGCAGTACTTC. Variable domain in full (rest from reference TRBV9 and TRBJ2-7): DSGVTQTPKHLITATGQRVTLRCSPRSGDLSVYWYQQSLDQGLQFLIQYYNGEERAKGNILERFSAQQFPDLHSELNLSSLELGDSALYFCASSVYAESEQYFGPGTRLTVT.

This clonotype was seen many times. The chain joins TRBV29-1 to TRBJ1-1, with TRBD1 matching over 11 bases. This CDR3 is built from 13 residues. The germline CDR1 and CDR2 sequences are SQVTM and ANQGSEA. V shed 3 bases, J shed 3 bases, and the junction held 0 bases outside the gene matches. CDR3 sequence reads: CSVEGQGDTEAFF. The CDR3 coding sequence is TGCAGCGTTGAGGGACAGGGGGACACTGAAGCTTTCTTT. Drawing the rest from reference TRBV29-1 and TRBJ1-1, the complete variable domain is SAVISQKPSRDICQRGTSLTIQCQVDSQVTMMFWYRQQPGQSLTLIATANQGSEATYESGFVIDKFPISRPNLTFSTLTVSNMSPEDSSIYLCSVEGQGDTEAFFGQGTRLTVV.

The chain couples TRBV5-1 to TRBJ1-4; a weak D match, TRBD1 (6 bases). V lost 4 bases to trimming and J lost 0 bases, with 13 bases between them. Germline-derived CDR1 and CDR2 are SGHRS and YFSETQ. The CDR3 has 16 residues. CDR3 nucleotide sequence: TGCGCCAGCAGCCTATCCGGACAGTCAACTAATGAAAAACTGTTTTTT. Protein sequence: CASSLSGQSTNEKLFF.

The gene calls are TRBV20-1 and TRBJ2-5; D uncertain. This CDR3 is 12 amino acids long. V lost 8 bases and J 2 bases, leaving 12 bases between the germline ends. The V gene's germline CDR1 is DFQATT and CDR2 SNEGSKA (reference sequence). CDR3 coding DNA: TGCAGTACGCGGTGGGGTCAAGAGACCCAGTACTTC. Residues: CSTRWGQETQYF.

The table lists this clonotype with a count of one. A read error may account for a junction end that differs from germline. The CDR3 loop is CVSSLGRRTEAFF. The CDR3 region has the DNA TGTGTCAGCAGCTTGGGTAGGCGGACTGAAGCTTTCTTT. The chain employs TRBV5-6 and TRBJ1-1; no firm D call. Germline loops: CDR1 SGHDT, CDR2 YYEEEE. The CDR3 consists of 13 residues. Full variable domain (remainder filled in from reference TRBV5-6 and TRBJ1-1): DAGVTQSPTHLIKTRGQQVTLRCSPKSGHDTVSWYQQALGQGPQFIFQYYEEEERQRGNFPDRFSGHQFPNYSSELNVNALLLGDSALYLCVSSLGRRTEAFFGQGTRLTVV.

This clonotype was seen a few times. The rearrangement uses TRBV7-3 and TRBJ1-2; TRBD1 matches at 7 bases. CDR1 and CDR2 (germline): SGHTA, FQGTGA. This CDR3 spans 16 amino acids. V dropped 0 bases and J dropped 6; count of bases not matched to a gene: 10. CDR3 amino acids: CASSLTARQGSDGYTF. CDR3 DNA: TGTGCCAGCAGCTTAACTGCGAGACAGGGTTCTGATGGCTACACCTTC.

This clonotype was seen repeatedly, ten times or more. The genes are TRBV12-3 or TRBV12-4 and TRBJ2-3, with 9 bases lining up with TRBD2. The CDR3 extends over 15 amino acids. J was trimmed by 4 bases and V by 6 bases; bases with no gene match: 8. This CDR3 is CASSPSGGRADTQYF. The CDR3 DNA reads TGTGCCAGCAGCCCCTCGGGCGGGAGGGCAGATACGCAGTATTTT.

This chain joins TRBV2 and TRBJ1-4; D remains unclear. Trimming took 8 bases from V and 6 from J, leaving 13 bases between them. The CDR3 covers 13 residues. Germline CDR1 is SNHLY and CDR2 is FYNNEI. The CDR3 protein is CASSGKTYEKLFF. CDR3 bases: TGTGCCAGCTCTGGCAAGACTTATGAAAAACTGTTTTTT.

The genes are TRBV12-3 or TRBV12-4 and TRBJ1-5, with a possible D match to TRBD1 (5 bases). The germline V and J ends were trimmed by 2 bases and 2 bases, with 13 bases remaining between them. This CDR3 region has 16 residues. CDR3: CASSLRGREGNQPQHF. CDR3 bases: TGTGCCAGCAGTTTACGAGGCAGGGAGGGCAATCAGCCCCAGCATTTT.

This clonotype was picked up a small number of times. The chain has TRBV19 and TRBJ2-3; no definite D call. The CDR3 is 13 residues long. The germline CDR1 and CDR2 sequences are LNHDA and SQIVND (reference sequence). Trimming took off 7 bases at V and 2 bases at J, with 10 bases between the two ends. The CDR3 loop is CASTRTPTDTQYF. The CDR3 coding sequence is TGTGCCAGTACGCGGACGCCCACAGATACGCAGTATTTT.

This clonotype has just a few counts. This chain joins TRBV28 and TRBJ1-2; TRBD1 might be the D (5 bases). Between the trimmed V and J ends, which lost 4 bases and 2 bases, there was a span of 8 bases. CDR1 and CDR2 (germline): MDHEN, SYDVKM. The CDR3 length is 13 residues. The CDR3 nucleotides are TGTGCCAGCAGTTCAGGGATAAACTATGGCTACACCTTC. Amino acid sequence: CASSSGINYGYTF.

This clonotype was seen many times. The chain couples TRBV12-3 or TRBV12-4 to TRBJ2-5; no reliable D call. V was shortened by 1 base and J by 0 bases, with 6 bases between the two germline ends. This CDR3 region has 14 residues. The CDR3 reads CASSLGHNQETQYF. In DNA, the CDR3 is TGTGCCAGCAGTTTAGGCCATAACCAAGAGACCCAGTACTTC.

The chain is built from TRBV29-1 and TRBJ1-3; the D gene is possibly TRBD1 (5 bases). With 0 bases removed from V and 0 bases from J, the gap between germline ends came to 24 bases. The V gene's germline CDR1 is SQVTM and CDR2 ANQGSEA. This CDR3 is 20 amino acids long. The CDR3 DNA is TGCAGCGTTGAAGATTTTCGGGGCAGCTCTAACTGGGGCTCTGGAAACACCATATATTTT. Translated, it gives CSVEDFRGSSNWGSGNTIYF.

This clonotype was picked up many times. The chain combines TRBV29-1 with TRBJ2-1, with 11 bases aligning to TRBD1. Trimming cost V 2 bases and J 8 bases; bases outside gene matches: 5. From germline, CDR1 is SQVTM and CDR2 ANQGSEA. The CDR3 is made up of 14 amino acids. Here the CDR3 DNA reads TGCAGCGTTGAATGGACAGGGGGCTTCTATGAGCAGTTCTTC. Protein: CSVEWTGGFYEQFF.

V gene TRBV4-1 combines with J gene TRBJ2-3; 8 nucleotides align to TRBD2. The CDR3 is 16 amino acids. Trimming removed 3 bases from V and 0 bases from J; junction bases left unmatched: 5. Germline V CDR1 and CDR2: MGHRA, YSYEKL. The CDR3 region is CASSQLAGTSTDTQYF. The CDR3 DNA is TGCGCCAGCAGCCAGCTAGCGGGCACGAGCACAGATACGCAGTATTTT.

The CDR3 spells CASSFDPLGELFF. CDR3 nucleotide sequence: TGTGCCAGCAGTTTTGATCCGTTGGGGGAGCTGTTTTTT. The chain combines TRBV12-3 or TRBV12-4 with TRBJ2-2; D gene ambiguous. This CDR3 has 13 residues. Trimming left V 3 bases short and J 8 bases short, with 10 bases between.

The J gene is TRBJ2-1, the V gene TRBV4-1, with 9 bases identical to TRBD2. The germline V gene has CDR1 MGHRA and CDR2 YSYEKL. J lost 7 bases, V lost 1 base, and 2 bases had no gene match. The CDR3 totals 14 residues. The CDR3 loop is CASSQVGLANEQFF. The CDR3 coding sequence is TGCGCCAGCAGCCAAGTTGGACTAGCGAATGAGCAGTTCTTC.

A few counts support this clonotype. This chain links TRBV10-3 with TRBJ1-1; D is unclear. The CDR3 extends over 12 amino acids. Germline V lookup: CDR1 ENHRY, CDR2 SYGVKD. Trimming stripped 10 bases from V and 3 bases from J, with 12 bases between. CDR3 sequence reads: CATGHLDTEAFF. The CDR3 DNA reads TGTGCCACCGGGCACCTGGACACTGAAGCTTTCTTT.